This TCR beta chain was identified during a study of siplizumab effects on memory and regulatory T cells. Here immunoSEQ multiplex PCR was the method, and the copy in TCRdb shows in-frame clones only, minus some. The data show about 100,000 clones, just under 95% seen once. From germline, CDR1 is SGHTA and CDR2 FQGNSA. Trimming stripped 5 bases from V and 3 bases from J, with 20 bases between. The CDR3 consists of 16 residues. This clonotype was sampled from a human donor in good health. The V and J genes are TRBV7-2 and TRBJ2-7; D may be TRBD1 or TRBD2 (5 bases each). Sequenced input: non-Treg CD4+ T cells sorted from blood. Here the CDR3 DNA reads TGTGCCAGCAGCCAAACCACCGGGGCGCCATTCTACGAGCAGTACTTC. This encodes CASSQTTGAPFYEQYF.